The clone carrying this TCR beta chain was recorded a few times. Participants were placed into cohorts based on the clinical history they reported. The study counted Cohort 3 donors as recovered given two negative PCRs, clearance, or symptom resolution. This table comes from immunoSEQ multiplex PCR, and its TCRdb copy is limited to in-frame clones, with some not included. The sample has about 280,000 clones, 85% seen once. This CDR3 comprises 13 residues. Germline CDR1 is SGHTA and CDR2 is FQGTGA. The V and J ends lost 0 bases and 7 bases respectively, with 9 bases between them. This record comes from a study of blood T cell repertoires in COVID-19. Study at large: Samples came from the United States, Italy and Spain, spanning acute and convalescent COVID-19.

Source material: PBMCs or T cells enriched from blood (not recorded which). The source is a woman aged 45 to 65 who had recovered from COVID-19. The chain recombines TRBV7-3 with TRBJ1-2; a weak D match, TRBD1 (5 bases). CDR3 DNA sequence: TGTGCCAGCAGCTTAACGTCAGGGCTTGGCTACACCTTC. Translating gives CASSLTSGLGYTF.